The T cell receptor beta chain under discussion was sequenced for a study of STAT5B mutations in CD4+ large granular lymphocyte leukemia. The overall study: Healthy donors showed HLA-associated enrichment of the CDR3 'QG' motif. Study-wide findings and caveats: Compared with healthy controls (2/35), patient top clones favored TRBV06 (8/27). The CD4+ versus CD8+ T-LGLL clonality difference may reflect limited sample size.

Note on this clone: Antigen: not known.

Sequencing was performed with immunoSEQ multiplex PCR; in TCRdb, only in-frame clones are kept and a portion is missing. The table shows 21,000 or so clones, with 70% to 80% occurring only once. Losses at the gene ends were 6 bases for V and 3 bases for J; bases not matched to a gene: 12. The germline V gene encodes CDR1 SGHNT and CDR2 YENEEA. CDR3 length: 16 amino acids. The sequence came from a human donor in good health. The V call is TRBV11-3, the J call TRBJ2-3; 7 positions agree with TRBD2. The specimen was CD4+ T cells from blood buffy coats. CDR3 residues: CASSYTPGTITDTQYF. The CDR3 nucleotides are TGTGCCAGCAGTTATACCCCCGGGACTATAACAGATACGCAGTATTTT.